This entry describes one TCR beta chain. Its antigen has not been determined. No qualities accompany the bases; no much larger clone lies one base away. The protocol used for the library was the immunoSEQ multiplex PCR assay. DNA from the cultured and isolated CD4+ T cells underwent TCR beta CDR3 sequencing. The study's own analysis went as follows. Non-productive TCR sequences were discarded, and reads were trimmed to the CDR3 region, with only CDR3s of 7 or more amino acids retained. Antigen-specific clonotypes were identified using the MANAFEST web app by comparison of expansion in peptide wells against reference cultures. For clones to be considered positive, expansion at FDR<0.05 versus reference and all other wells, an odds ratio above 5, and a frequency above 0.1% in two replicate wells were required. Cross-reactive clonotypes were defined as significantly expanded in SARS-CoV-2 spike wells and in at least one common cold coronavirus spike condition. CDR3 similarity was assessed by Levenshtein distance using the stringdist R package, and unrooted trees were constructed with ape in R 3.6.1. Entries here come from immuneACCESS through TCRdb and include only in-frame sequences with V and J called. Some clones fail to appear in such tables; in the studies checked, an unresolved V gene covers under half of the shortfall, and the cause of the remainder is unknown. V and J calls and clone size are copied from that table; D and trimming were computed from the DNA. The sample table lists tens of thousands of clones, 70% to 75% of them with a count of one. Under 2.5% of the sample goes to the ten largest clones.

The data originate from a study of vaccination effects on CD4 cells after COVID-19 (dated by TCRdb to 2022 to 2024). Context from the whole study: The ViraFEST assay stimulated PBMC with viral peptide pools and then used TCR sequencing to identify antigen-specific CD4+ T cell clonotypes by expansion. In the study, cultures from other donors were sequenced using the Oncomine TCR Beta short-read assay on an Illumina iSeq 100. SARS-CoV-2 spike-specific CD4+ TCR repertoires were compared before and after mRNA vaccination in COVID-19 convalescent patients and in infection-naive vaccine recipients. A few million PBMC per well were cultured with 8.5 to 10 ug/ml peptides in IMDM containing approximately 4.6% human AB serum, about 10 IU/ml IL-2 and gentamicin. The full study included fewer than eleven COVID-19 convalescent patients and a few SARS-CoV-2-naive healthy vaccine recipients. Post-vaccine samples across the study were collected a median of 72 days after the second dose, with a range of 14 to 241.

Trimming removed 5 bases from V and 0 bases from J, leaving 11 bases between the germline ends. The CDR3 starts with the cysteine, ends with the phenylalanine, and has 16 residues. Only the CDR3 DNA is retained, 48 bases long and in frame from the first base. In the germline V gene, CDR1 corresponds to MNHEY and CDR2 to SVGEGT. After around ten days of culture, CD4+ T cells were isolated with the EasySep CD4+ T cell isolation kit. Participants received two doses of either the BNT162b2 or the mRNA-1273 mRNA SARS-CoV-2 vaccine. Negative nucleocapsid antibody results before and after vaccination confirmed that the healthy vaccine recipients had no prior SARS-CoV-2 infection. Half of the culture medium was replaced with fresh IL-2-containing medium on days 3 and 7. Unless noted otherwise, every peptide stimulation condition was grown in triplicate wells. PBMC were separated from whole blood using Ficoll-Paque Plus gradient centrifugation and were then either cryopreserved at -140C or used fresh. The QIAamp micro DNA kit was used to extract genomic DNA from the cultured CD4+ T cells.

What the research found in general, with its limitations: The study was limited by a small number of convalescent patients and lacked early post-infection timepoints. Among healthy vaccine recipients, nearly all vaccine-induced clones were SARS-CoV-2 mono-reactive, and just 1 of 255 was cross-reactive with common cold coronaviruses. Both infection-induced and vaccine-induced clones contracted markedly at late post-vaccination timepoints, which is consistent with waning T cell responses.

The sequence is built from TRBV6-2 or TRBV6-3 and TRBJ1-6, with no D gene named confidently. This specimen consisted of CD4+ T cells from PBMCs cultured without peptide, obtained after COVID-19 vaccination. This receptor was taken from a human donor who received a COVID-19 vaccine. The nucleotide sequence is TGTGCCAGCAGTCTATTATCGAGCTCCTATAATTCACCCCTCCACTTT. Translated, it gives CASSLLSSSYNSPLHF.